The T cell receptor beta chain under discussion was sequenced for a study of CD8+CD57+ T cells in acquired aplastic anemia. Trimming pared 5 bases from V and 4 bases from J, leaving 11 bases between. The CDR3 sequence is 14 residues long. Germline values: CDR1 SGHTA, CDR2 FQGTGA. Profiling that covered TCR beta VDJ and CDR3 relied on genomic DNA as its template. TCRdb re-derived calls from the reads in MiXCR, one entry per CDR3 protein. Found here are roughly 300,000 distinct CDR3 sequences, about 56% of them singletons; the top ten hold 8%. In its sample, this clonotype was seen many times. The receptor was derived from a human donor with severe aplastic anemia or a healthy control (not recorded which). The chain links TRBV7-3 to TRBJ2-2; D possibly corresponds to TRBD1 (5 bases). The sequenced material came from sorted CD4+, CD8+, or CD8+CD57+ T cells (not recorded which) from PBMCs. As DNA, the CDR3 is TGTGCCAGCAGCGCCAGGGTAACCACCGGGGAGCTGTTTTTT. Translating it yields CASSARVTTGELFF.